The 31 T cell receptor beta chains below were found in one sample sequenced in a study of CD8 T cell repertoires and HIV-1 epitope variants. Clones were sequenced by immunoSEQ multiplex PCR, and TCRdb holds only the in-frame ones, with some missing. Of some 100,000 clones in the sample, around 75% were seen once. The sample taken for sequencing was uncultured baseline CD8+ T cells from peripheral blood mononuclear cells (PBMCs). These receptors were taken from a male donor with HIV.

Only a few counts were recorded for this clone. The CDR3 region has the DNA TGTGCCAGCAGCGGATCTAACTATGGCTACACCTTC. Translating it yields CASSGSNYGYTF. The V call is TRBV6-5, the J call TRBJ1-2; D call uncertain. Germline assignment: CDR1 MNHEY and CDR2 SVGAGI. This CDR3 region has 12 residues. The ends were cut back, 6 bases at V and 0 bases at J, with 5 bases in the middle.

The chain uses TRBV18 and TRBJ2-1; D ambiguous. The V and J ends lost 3 bases and 0 bases respectively, with 12 bases between them. Germline CDR1 KGHSH, CDR2 LQKENI. The CDR3 loop spans 16 amino acids. CDR3 sequence: CASSPSFFGSYNEQFF. As DNA, the CDR3 is TGTGCCAGCTCACCTTCTTTTTTCGGCTCCTACAATGAGCAGTTCTTC. Drawing the rest from reference TRBV18 and TRBJ2-1, the complete variable domain is NAGVMQNPRHLVRRRGQEARLRCSPMKGHSHVYWYRQLPEEGLKFMVYLQKENIIDESGMPKERFSAEFPKEGPSILRIQQVVRGDSAAYFCASSPSFFGSYNEQFFGPGTRLTVL.

This chain links TRBV9 with TRBJ1-3, with D possibly being TRBD1 (5 bases). V was shortened by 4 bases and J by 0 bases, with 14 bases between the two germline ends. The germline CDR1 and CDR2 sequences are SGDLS and YYNGEE. This CDR3 contains 16 residues. This CDR3 reads CASSLRAGGSGNTIYF. The CDR3 DNA follows: TGTGCCAGCAGCCTCCGGGCGGGGGGCTCTGGAAACACCATATATTTT.

The rearrangement links TRBV7-2 to TRBJ2-7; D is undetermined. Germline CDR1 SGHTA, CDR2 FQGNSA. Trimming removed 1 base at V and 3 bases at J, with 13 bases between. This CDR3 is built from 15 residues. CDR3 sequence (DNA): TGTGCCAGCAGCTTAGAGGTAGGGCAGGACTACGAGCAGTACTTC. Encoded protein: CASSLEVGQDYEQYF.

This rearrangement joins TRBV18 to TRBJ2-1; 11 positions match TRBD2. Per the germline V gene, CDR1 is KGHSH and CDR2 is LQKENI. This CDR3 region has 15 residues. The V and J ends lost 5 bases and 1 base, in that order; junction bases with no gene match: 1. Written as DNA, the CDR3 is TGTGCCAGCTCAGTAGCGGGAGGGTCCTACAATGAGCAGTTCTTC. It is translated as CASSVAGGSYNEQFF.

The chain is built from TRBV19 and TRBJ1-2; D possibly corresponds to TRBD1 (6 bases). The CDR3 loop spans 13 amino acids. Looked up from germline, CDR1 is LNHDA and CDR2 is SQIVND (reference sequence). V was clipped by 5 bases and J by 4 bases, with 11 bases between them. CDR3 sequence reads: CASSSVDSYGYTF. The CDR3 DNA sequence: TGTGCCAGTAGTTCAGTGGACAGCTATGGCTACACCTTC.

This chain links TRBV29-1 with TRBJ2-5; D may correspond to TRBD1 or TRBD2 (5 bases each). The germline V gene encodes CDR1 SQVTM and CDR2 ANQGSEA. The V end was cut by 7 bases, the J end by 4 bases, with 13 bases between. CDR3 length equals 12 residues. The CDR3 DNA reads as TGCAGCGCCGGGACCCAACCAGAGACCCAGTACTTC. It codes for CSAGTQPETQYF.

The chain recombines TRBV19 with TRBJ2-7, with 8 bases lining up with TRBD2. The CDR3 totals 14 residues. CDR1 is LNHDA and CDR2 is SQIVND in the germline V gene (reference sequence). V shed 3 bases, J shed 2 bases, and the junction held 3 bases outside the gene matches. The CDR3: CASSISGSTYEQYF. The DNA for the CDR3 is TGTGCCAGTAGTATCAGCGGGAGCACCTACGAGCAGTACTTC. The whole variable domain, remainder taken from reference TRBV19 and TRBJ2-7, is DGGITQSPKYLFRKEGQNVTLSCEQNLNHDAMYWYRQDPGQGLRLIYYSQIVNDFQKGDIAEGYSVSREKKESFPLTVTSAQKNPTAFYLCASSISGSTYEQYFGPGTRLTVT.

This clone showed up just a few times. The rearrangement joins TRBV19 to TRBJ2-6; 7 nucleotides line up with TRBD1. J lost 0 bases, V lost 5 bases, and 1 base had no gene match. Germline assignment: CDR1 LNHDA and CDR2 SQIVND (reference sequence). The CDR3 consists of 15 residues. CDR3 DNA: TGTGCCAGTAGTTCAGGGGGCTCTGGGGCCAACGTCCTGACTTTC. The encoded protein is CASSSGGSGANVLTF.

This chain joins TRBV6-5 and TRBJ2-1; 11 positions agree with TRBD2. Germline V gene lookup returns CDR1 MNHEY and CDR2 SVGAGI. The CDR3 is made up of 15 amino acids. J was trimmed by 2 bases and V by 10 bases; bases with no gene match: 7. For the CDR3, the DNA is TGTGCCACCCTCCGTAGCGGGAGGGCCTACAATGAGCAGTTCTTC. It is translated as CATLRSGRAYNEQFF.

This clone came up once. The chain recombines TRBV14 with TRBJ2-1; TRBD1 might be the D (7 bases). Trimming took 3 bases from V and 5 from J, leaving 17 bases between them. The germline V gene has CDR1 SGHDN and CDR2 FVKESK. CDR3 size: 16 residues. Written as DNA, the CDR3 is TGTGCCAGCAGCCATGGGACAGCCCTAGCGAACAATGAGCAGTTCTTC. It encodes CASSHGTALANNEQFF.

The CDR3 here is CASSEGHSYEQYF. CDR3 DNA: TGTGCCAGCAGTGAGGGACACTCCTACGAGCAGTACTTC. The chain employs TRBV6-1 and TRBJ2-7, with TRBD1 as a possible D gene (6 bases). V was shortened by 3 bases and J by 0 bases, with 6 bases between the two germline ends. Germline V gene data show CDR1 as MNHNS and CDR2 as SASEGT. The CDR3 runs 13 residues.

The V call is TRBV5-1, the J call TRBJ2-3; 12 bases are shared with TRBD2. Germline V gene lookup returns CDR1 SGHRS and CDR2 YFSETQ. The CDR3 totals 18 residues. V dropped 4 bases and J dropped 3; count of bases not matched to a gene: 12. This CDR3 is CASSPGKLAGGITDTQYF. In DNA, the CDR3 is TGCGCCAGCAGCCCCGGGAAGCTAGCGGGAGGGATTACAGATACGCAGTATTTT.

This rearrangement joins TRBV19 to TRBJ2-5; 8 bases match TRBD1. The CDR3 consists of 15 residues. Looked up from germline, CDR1 is LNHDA and CDR2 is SQIVND (reference sequence). Unmatched junction bases numbered 6, after V lost 1 base and J lost 5 bases. The CDR3: CASSIAVDRAETQYF. DNA for the CDR3: TGTGCCAGTAGTATAGCAGTGGACAGGGCGGAGACCCAGTACTTC.

The rearrangement joins TRBV7-2 to TRBJ2-5; 8 nucleotides line up with TRBD2. J was trimmed by 5 bases and V by 5 bases; bases with no gene match: 10. The CDR3 totals 15 residues. The germline V gene has CDR1 SGHTA and CDR2 FQGNSA. The CDR3 reads CASSPRSGEGETQYF. The CDR3 nucleotides are TGTGCCAGCAGCCCACGTAGCGGGGAGGGGGAGACCCAGTACTTC.

This clone was observed a few times. J is TRBJ2-3 and V is TRBV7-8, with D unresolved. Trimming cost V 4 bases and J 4 bases, with 15 bases left between them. The V gene's germline CDR1 is SGHVS and CDR2 FQNEAQ. The CDR3 extends over 15 amino acids. The CDR3 nucleotides are TGTGCCAGCAGCTACCGAGACCTTGGCGCAGATACGCAGTATTTT. Translated: CASSYRDLGADTQYF.

This clone was detected ten times or more. The rearrangement joins TRBV4-1 to TRBJ1-1; a possible D gene is TRBD1 (6 bases). Germline loops: CDR1 MGHRA, CDR2 YSYEKL. V lost 0 bases, J lost 1 base, and 15 bases lay in between. The CDR3 totals 17 residues. The CDR3 DNA reads TGCGCCAGCAGCCAAGATCTTGCGGGGGCGCAGAACACTGAAGCTTTCTTT. It encodes CASSQDLAGAQNTEAFF.

The rearrangement uses TRBV6-4 and TRBJ2-2; D may correspond to TRBD1 or TRBD2 (5 bases each). This CDR3 comprises 14 residues. With 8 bases removed from V and 3 bases from J, the gap between germline ends came to 13 bases. In germline, CDR1 is MRHNA, CDR2 SNTAGT. CDR3 sequence reads: CASGRDHDTGELFF. Written as DNA, the CDR3 is TGTGCCAGCGGCCGGGACCATGACACCGGGGAGCTGTTTTTT.

This clone has only a few counts. J is TRBJ1-5 and V is TRBV6-5, with 7 bases aligning to TRBD1. The CDR3 totals 14 residues. V was pared by 5 bases and J by 2 bases, with 3 bases of the junction left unmatched. CDR1 and CDR2 (germline): MNHEY, SVGAGI. The CDR3 loop is CASSADRGNQPQHF. Here the CDR3 DNA reads TGTGCCAGCAGTGCCGACAGGGGCAATCAGCCCCAGCATTTT.

This clone was seen only a few times. The CDR3 DNA is TGTGCCAGCACTGCAGGGTCAACATACGACTATGGCTACACCTTC. Amino acids: CASTAGSTYDYGYTF. The genes are TRBV2 and TRBJ1-2; TRBD1 might be the D (5 bases). The ends were cut back, 7 bases at V and 3 bases at J, with 18 bases in the middle. The CDR3 totals 15 residues. CDR1 and CDR2 from the germline V gene are SNHLY and FYNNEI.

J is TRBJ1-5 and V is TRBV19, with D unresolved. Looked up from germline, CDR1 is LNHDA and CDR2 is SQIVND (reference sequence). V lost 9 bases and J lost 0, with 6 bases in between. CDR3 length: 12 residues. The CDR3 nucleotides are TGTGCCAGCTCATATAGCAATCAGCCCCAGCATTTT. It yields the protein CASSYSNQPQHF.

CDR3 region: CASSLGGFTDTQYF. CDR3 in DNA: TGTGCCAGCAGCTTAGGGGGGTTCACAGATACGCAGTATTTT. The V and J genes are TRBV7-6 and TRBJ2-3, with D tentatively TRBD1 or TRBD2 (5 bases each). This CDR3 region has 14 residues. The V and J ends lost 1 base and 2 bases respectively, with 7 bases between them. Germline V gives CDR1 SGHVS, CDR2 FNYEAQ.

The chain employs TRBV14 and TRBJ1-1; no clear D gene. V was pared by 0 bases and J by 0 bases, with 14 bases between. This CDR3 spans 17 amino acids. Germline V CDR1 and CDR2: SGHDN, FVKESK. As DNA, the CDR3 is TGTGCCAGCAGCCAAGAAAGCGGTCCTCTCTTGAACACTGAAGCTTTCTTT. As protein: CASSQESGPLLNTEAFF.

This clone occurred once. V gene TRBV18 combines with J gene TRBJ1-6, with D unresolved. Trimming removed 1 base at V and 3 bases at J, with 4 bases between. This CDR3 has 14 amino acids. Germline V gives CDR1 KGHSH, CDR2 LQKENI. CDR3 loop: CASSPLIYNSPLHF. The CDR3 DNA sequence: TGTGCCAGCTCACCACTGATCTATAATTCACCCCTCCACTTT.

This chain joins TRBV5-4 and TRBJ2-1; 10 bases are shared with TRBD2. CDR3 length equals 16 residues. CDR1 SGHNT and CDR2 YYREEE come from the germline V gene (reference sequence). V shed 3 bases and J 4 bases; nucleotides not matched to a gene: 7. In DNA, the CDR3 is TGTGCCAGCAGCTCCTCTAGCGGGAGTAATTACAATGAGCAGTTCTTC. Translation gives CASSSSSGSNYNEQFF.

The chain recombines TRBV5-1 with TRBJ1-2, with no clear D. This CDR3 region has 14 residues. Germline V lookup: CDR1 SGHRS, CDR2 YFSETQ. V was shortened by 3 bases and J by 8 bases, with 17 bases between the two germline ends. The CDR3 loop is CASSSDGWFEGYTF. CDR3 bases: TGCGCCAGCAGCTCGGACGGTTGGTTTGAGGGCTACACCTTC.

V usage is TRBV10-3 and J usage is TRBJ2-7; possible D gene TRBD1, 6 bases. Germline assignment: CDR1 ENHRY and CDR2 SYGVKD. The CDR3 totals 14 residues. V lost 6 bases, J lost 5 bases, and 17 bases lay in between. The CDR3 spells CAISASQDSDEQYF. The CDR3 DNA is TGTGCCATCAGCGCGTCTCAGGACAGTGACGAGCAGTACTTC.

The V call is TRBV28, the J call TRBJ2-1; D unclear. This CDR3 is built from 12 residues. CDR1 and CDR2 (germline): MDHEN, SYDVKM. V was pared by 6 bases and J by 4 bases, with 7 bases between. CDR3 coding DNA: TGTGCCAGCAGACACTCTTACAATGAGCAGTTCTTC. The encoded protein is CASRHSYNEQFF.

This chain links TRBV7-2 with TRBJ1-1; D remains ambiguous. The CDR3 totals 12 residues. Germline V gene data show CDR1 as SGHTA and CDR2 as FQGNSA. Trimming shortened V by 7 bases and J by 3 bases, and 9 bases separated the two germline ends. This CDR3 is CASNQWDTEAFF. The CDR3 DNA reads as TGTGCCAGCAACCAATGGGACACTGAAGCTTTCTTT.

The chain carries TRBV30 and TRBJ1-1; TRBD1 matches at 7 bases. The CDR3 is 17 amino acids. The V gene's germline CDR1 is GTSNPN and CDR2 SVGIG (reference sequence). J was trimmed by 4 bases and V by 1 base; bases with no gene match: 15. DNA for the CDR3: TGTGCCTGGAGTGACCTAAGAGGGGGCCCGAGCAGCACTGAAGCTTTCTTT. This gives the protein CAWSDLRGGPSSTEAFF.

The genes are TRBV6-5 and TRBJ2-7, with D unresolved. The CDR3 contains 12 residues. Deletions cut 6 bases from V and 5 bases from J, with 11 bases between. Germline V gene lookup returns CDR1 MNHEY and CDR2 SVGAGI. CDR3 sequence (DNA): TGTGCCAGCAGGCAACGAGAGGACGAGCAGTACTTC. It codes for CASRQREDEQYF.